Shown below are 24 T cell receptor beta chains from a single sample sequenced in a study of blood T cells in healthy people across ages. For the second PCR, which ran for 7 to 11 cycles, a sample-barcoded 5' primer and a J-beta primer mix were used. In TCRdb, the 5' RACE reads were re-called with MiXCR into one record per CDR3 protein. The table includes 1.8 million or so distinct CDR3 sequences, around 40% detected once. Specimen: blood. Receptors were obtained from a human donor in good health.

The CDR3 is CASSLALQFPSGANVLTF. DNA for the CDR3: TGTGCCAGCAGCTTAGCACTCCAATTTCCATCTGGGGCCAACGTCCTGACTTTC. The V and J genes are TRBV7-2 and TRBJ2-6; D is unresolved. V lost 0 bases and J lost 1, with 13 bases in between. Germline V lookup: CDR1 SGHTA, CDR2 FQGNSA. This CDR3 region has 18 residues.

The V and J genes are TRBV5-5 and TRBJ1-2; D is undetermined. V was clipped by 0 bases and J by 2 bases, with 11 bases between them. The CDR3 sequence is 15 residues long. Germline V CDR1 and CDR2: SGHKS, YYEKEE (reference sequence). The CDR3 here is CASSLGGPSNYGYTF. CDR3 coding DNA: TGTGCCAGCAGCTTGGGCGGACCGTCGAACTATGGCTACACCTTC.

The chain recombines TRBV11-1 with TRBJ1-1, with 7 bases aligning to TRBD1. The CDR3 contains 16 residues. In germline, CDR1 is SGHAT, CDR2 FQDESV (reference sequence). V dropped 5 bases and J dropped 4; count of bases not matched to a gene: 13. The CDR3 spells CASSLDREQSGTEAFF. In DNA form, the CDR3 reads TGTGCCAGCAGCCTTGACAGGGAACAGTCAGGCACTGAAGCTTTCTTT.

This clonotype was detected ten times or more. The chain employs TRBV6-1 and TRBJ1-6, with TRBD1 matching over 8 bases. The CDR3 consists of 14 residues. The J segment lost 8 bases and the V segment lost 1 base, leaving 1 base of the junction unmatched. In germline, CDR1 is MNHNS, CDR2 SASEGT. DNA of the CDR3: TGTGCCAGCAGTGAAGGGACAGGGTATTCACCCCTCCACTTT. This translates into CASSEGTGYSPLHF.

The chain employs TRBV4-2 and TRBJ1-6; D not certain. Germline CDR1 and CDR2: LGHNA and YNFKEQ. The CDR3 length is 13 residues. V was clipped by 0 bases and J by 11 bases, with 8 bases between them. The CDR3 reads CASSQDSLAPLHF. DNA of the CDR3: TGTGCCAGCAGCCAAGACAGTCTAGCACCCCTCCACTTT.

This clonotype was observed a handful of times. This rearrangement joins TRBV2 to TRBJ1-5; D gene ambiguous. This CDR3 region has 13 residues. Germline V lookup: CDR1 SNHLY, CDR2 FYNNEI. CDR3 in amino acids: CASVFGFGQPQHF. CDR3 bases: TGTGCGAGCGTATTTGGATTTGGTCAGCCCCAGCATTTT. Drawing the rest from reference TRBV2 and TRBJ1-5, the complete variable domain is EPEVTQTPSHQVTQMGQEVILRCVPISNHLYFYWYRQILGQKVEFLVSFYNNEISEKSEIFDDQFSVERPDGSNFTLKIRSTKLEDSAMYFCASVFGFGQPQHFGDGTRLSIL.

The CDR3 here is CASSLEDSLNEKLFF. In DNA form, the CDR3 reads TGTGCCAGCAGCTTAGAGGACAGTCTTAATGAAAAACTGTTTTTT. The chain uses TRBV7-8 and TRBJ1-4, with D possibly matching TRBD1 (6 bases). The V gene's germline CDR1 is SGHVS and CDR2 FQNEAQ. Trimming took 1 base from V and 4 from J, leaving 10 bases between them. This CDR3 is 15 amino acids long.

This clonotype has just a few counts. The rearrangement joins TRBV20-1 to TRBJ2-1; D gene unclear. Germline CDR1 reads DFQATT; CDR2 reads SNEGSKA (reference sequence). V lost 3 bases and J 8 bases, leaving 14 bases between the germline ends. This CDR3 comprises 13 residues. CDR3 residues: CSARRSRAHEQFF. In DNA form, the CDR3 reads TGCAGTGCTAGGCGGTCTAGAGCTCATGAGCAGTTCTTC.

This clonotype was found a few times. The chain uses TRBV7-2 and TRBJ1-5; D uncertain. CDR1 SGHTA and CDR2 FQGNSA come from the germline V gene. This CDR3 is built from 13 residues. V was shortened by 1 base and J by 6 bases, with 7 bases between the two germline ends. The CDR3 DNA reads TGTGCCAGCAGCTTAGGGGCGGCTCAGCCCCAGCATTTT. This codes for CASSLGAAQPQHF.

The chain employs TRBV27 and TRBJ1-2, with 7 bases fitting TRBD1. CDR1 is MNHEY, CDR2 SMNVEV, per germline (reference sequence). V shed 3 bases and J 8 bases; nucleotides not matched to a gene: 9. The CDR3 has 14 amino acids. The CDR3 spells CASSLGQRTIGYTF. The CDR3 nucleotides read TGTGCCAGCAGTTTGGGACAGAGAACCATCGGCTACACCTTC.

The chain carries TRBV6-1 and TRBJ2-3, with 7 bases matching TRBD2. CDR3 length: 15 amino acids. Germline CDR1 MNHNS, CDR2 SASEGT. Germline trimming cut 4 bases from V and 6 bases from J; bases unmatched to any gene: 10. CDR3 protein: CASSVGGSFGDTQYF. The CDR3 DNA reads TGTGCCAGCAGTGTCGGGGGGTCCTTCGGGGATACGCAGTATTTT.

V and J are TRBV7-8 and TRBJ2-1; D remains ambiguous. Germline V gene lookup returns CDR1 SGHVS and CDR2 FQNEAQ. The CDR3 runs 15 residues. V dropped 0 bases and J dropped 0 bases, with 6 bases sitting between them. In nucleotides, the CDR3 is TGTGCCAGCAGCTTAGCCGAGCACTCCTACAATGAGCAGTTCTTC. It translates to CASSLAEHSYNEQFF.

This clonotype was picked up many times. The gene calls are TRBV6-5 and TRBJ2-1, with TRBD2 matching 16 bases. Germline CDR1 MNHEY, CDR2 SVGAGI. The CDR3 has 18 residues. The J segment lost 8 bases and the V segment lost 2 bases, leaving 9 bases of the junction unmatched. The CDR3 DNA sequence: TGTGCCAGCAGTTACGGTGGGACTAGCGGGGGGGCCGGGGATGAGCAGTTCTTC. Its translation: CASSYGGTSGGAGDEQFF.

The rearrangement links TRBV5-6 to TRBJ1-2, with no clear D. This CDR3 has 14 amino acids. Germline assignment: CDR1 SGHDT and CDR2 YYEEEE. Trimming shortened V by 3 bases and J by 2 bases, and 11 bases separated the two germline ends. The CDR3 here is CASSSLDLNYGYTF. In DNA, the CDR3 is TGTGCCAGCAGCTCCTTAGACTTAAACTATGGCTACACCTTC.

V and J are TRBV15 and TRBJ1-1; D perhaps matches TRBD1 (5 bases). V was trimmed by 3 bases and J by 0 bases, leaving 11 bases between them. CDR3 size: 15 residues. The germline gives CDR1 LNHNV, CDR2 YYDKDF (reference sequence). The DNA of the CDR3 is TGTGCCACCAGCAGTCGCAGGGATTTGAACACTGAAGCTTTCTTT. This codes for CATSSRRDLNTEAFF.

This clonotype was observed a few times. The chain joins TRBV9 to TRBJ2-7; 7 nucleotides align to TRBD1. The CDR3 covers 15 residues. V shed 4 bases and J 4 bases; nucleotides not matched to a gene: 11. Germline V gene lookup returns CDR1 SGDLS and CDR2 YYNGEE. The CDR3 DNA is TGTGCCAGCAGCCCCCAAACCGGGACAGCTTACGAGCAGTACTTC. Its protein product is CASSPQTGTAYEQYF.

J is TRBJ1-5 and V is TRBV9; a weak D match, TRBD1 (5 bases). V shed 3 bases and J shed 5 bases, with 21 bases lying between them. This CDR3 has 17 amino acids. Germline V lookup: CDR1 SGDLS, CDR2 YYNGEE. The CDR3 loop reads CASSAGWGGGRDQPQHF. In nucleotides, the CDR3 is TGTGCCAGCAGCGCTGGATGGGGTGGGGGGAGAGATCAGCCCCAGCATTTT.

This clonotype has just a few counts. The CDR3 is CAISEYMGQAFF. CDR3 coding DNA: TGTGCCATCAGTGAGTACATGGGACAAGCTTTCTTT. The chain employs TRBV10-3 and TRBJ1-1; TRBD1 might be the D (5 bases). Trimming stripped 1 base from V and 9 bases from J, with 9 bases between. Per the germline V gene, CDR1 is ENHRY and CDR2 is SYGVKD. This CDR3 has 12 residues.

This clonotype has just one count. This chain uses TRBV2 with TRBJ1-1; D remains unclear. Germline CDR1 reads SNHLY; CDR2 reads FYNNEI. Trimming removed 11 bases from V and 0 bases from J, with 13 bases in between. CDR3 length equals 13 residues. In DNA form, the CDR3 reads TGTGCCCGAACCCAGGAATTGAACACTGAAGCTTTCTTT. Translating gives CARTQELNTEAFF.

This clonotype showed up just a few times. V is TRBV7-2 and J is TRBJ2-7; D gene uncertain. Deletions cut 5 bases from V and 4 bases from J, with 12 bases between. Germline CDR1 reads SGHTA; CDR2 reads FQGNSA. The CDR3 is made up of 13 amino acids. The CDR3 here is CASSPRSQYEQYF. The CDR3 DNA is TGTGCCAGCAGCCCAAGATCCCAGTACGAGCAGTACTTC.

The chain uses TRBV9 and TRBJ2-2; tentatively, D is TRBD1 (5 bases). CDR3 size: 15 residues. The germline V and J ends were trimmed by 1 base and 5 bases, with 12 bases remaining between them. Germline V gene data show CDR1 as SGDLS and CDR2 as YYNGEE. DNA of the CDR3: TGTGCCAGCAGCGTAAGGGCAGGGAATACCGGGGAGCTGTTTTTT. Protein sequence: CASSVRAGNTGELFF.

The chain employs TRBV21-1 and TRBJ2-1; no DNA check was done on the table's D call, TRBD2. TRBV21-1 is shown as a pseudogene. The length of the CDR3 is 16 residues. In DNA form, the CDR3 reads TGCGCCAGCAGTTTCATAATAATAGCGGGACCCAATGAGCAGTTCTTC. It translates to CASSFIIIAGPNEQFF.

DNA for the CDR3: TGTGCCAGCAAGGTCGGGGGCAGCCCTGGCTACACCTTC. It specifies CASKVGGSPGYTF. The V gene is TRBV2, the J gene TRBJ1-2, with D possibly being TRBD1 (6 bases). CDR3 size: 13 residues. Germline-derived CDR1 and CDR2 are SNHLY and FYNNEI. Trimming stripped 7 bases from V and 7 bases from J, with 16 bases between.

CDR3 region: CSARDQRQGALQGTQYF. The CDR3 coding sequence is TGCAGTGCTAGAGATCAGCGACAGGGGGCACTCCAGGGGACCCAGTACTTC. This chain links TRBV20-1 with TRBJ2-5; 10 bases match TRBD1. Losses at the gene ends were 0 bases for V and 7 bases for J; bases not matched to a gene: 14. There are 17 residues in the CDR3. Germline CDR1 and CDR2: DFQATT and SNEGSKA (reference sequence).